This is a list of T cell receptor beta chains from one sample in a study of cytomegalovirus exposure and HLA in healthy donors. The protocol was immunoSEQ multiplex PCR, while the TCRdb copy is restricted to in-frame clones and leaves out a portion. The sample carries about 200,000 clones, approximately 86% recorded once. Sequenced: PBMCs. The receptors come from a woman in her late teens or twenties in good health and CMV-seronegative. The CDR3 runs from the conserved cysteine through the conserved F or W. A D gene is named only where the DNA matches it firmly. Clone sizes are given selectively: once, few, many, or a class where the clone is expanded.

V,size,J,length,D,DNA,CDR3
TRBV5-1,NA,TRBJ2-7,17,TRBD2,TGCGCCAGCAGCTTGGCTGGACTAGCGGAGGGCTCCTACGAGCAGTACTTC,CASSLAGLAEGSYEQYF
TRBV7-9,NA,TRBJ1-1,12,NA,TGTGCCAGCAGCCCCGGGGAGGCTGAAGCTTTCTTT,CASSPGEAEAFF
TRBV6-5,few,TRBJ2-7,13,TRBD2,TGTGCCAGCAGTTACCGGGAGGGCTACGAGCAGTACTTC,CASSYREGYEQYF
TRBV19,NA,TRBJ2-2,12,TRBD1,TGTGCCAGTAGGACAGGGTCCGGGGAGCTGTTTTTT,CASRTGSGELFF
TRBV7-8,NA,TRBJ2-3,11,NA,TGTGCCAGCAGCACTACAGATACGCAGTATTTT,CASSTTDTQYF
TRBV27,once,TRBJ1-1,15,TRBD1,TGTGCCAGCAGTGCGCGGACAGGGTGGAACACTGAAGCTTTCTTT,CASSARTGWNTEAFF
TRBV2,NA,TRBJ2-7,14,NA,TGTGCCAGCAGATACAGGGACCTCTCCTACGAGCAGTACTTC,CASRYRDLSYEQYF
TRBV27,NA,TRBJ2-7,14,NA,TGTGCCAGCAGTTCAGGGGCTACCCCCCACGAGCAGTACTTC,CASSSGATPHEQYF
TRBV2,NA,TRBJ1-1,13,NA,TGTGCCAGCAGGGACACAGGGAACACTGAAGCTTTCTTT,CASRDTGNTEAFF
TRBV7-2,NA,TRBJ2-7,14,TRBD2,TGTGCCAGCAGCTTATCTAGCGGAGTGTACGAGCAGTACTTC,CASSLSSGVYEQYF
TRBV2,NA,TRBJ1-5,14,NA,TGTGCCAGCAGTGAAGTCGCCGGACAGCTGCCCCAGCATTTT,CASSEVAGQLPQHF
TRBV28,NA,TRBJ2-5,15,TRBD1,TGTGCCAGCAGCTCCGACGGACAGGCCGGAGAGACCCAGTACTTC,CASSSDGQAGETQYF
TRBV25-1,NA,TRBJ2-5,17,TRBD2,TGTGCCAGCAGTGAAGTGAGTAGCGGGAGATTGAGGGAGACCCAGTACTTC,CASSEVSSGRLRETQYF
TRBV11-2,NA,TRBJ2-5,17,TRBD2,TGTGCCAGCAGTACCACTTTCGGGAGGTTCGACCAAGAGACCCAGTACTTC,CASSTTFGRFDQETQYF